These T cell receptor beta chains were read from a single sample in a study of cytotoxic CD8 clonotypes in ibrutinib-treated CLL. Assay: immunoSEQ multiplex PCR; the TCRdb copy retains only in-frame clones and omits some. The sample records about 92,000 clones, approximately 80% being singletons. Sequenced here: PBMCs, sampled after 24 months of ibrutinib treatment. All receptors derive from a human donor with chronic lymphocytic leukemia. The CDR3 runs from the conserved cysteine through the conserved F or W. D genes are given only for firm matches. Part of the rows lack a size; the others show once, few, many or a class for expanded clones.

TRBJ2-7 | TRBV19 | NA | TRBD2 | CASSTPGTISYEQYF | TGTGCCAGTAGTACCCCCGGGACTATCAGCTACGAGCAGTACTTC
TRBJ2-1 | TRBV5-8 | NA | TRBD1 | CASSFKELGQGAWKPQFF | TGTGCCAGCAGCTTTAAGGAGTTAGGACAGGGAGCCTGGAAACCCCAGTTCTTC
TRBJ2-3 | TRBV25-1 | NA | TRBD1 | CASKQGAADTQYF | TGTGCCAGCAAACAGGGGGCGGCAGATACGCAGTATTTT
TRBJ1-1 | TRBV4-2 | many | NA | CASSQGPYEAFF | TGTGCCAGCAGCCAAGGGCCATATGAAGCTTTCTTT
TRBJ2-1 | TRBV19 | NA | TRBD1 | CASSSQGTGSYNEQFF | TGTGCCAGTAGTAGTCAAGGGACAGGCTCCTACAATGAGCAGTTCTTC
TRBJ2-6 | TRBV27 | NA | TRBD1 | CASSLSRQGESGANVLAF | TGTGCCAGCAGTTTATCCCGGCAGGGGGAGTCTGGGGCCAACGTCCTGGCTTTC
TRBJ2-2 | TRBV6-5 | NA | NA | CASIPTRGGGELFF | TGTGCCAGCATCCCAACCAGGGGCGGCGGGGAGCTGTTTTTT
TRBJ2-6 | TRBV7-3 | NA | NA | CASSQRGRSGANVLTF | TGTGCCAGCAGTCAGCGCGGGCGCTCTGGGGCCAACGTCCTGACTTTC
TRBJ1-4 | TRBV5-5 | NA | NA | CASSLTGGVTEKLFF | TGTGCCAGCAGCTTGACTGGGGGCGTAACTGAAAAACTGTTTTTT
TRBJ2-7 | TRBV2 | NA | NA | CASTGVGEQYF | TGTGCCAGCACGGGGGTCGGCGAGCAGTACTTC
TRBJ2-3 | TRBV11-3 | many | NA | CASSLLSDTQYF | TGTGCCAGCAGCTTATTATCAGATACGCAGTATTTT
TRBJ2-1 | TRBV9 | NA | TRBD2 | CASGASGWDNEQFF | TGTGCCAGCGGCGCTAGCGGCTGGGATAATGAGCAGTTCTTC
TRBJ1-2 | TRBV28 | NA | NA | CASSLLPPGGYTF | TGTGCCAGCAGTTTGCTACCGCCGGGAGGCTACACCTTC
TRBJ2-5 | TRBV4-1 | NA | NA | CASSQGRGGGKTQYF | TGCGCCAGCAGCCAAGGTCGGGGCGGCGGGAAGACCCAGTACTTC
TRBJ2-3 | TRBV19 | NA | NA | CASSIGGFSTDTQYF | TGTGCCAGTAGTATAGGTGGCTTTAGCACAGATACGCAGTATTTT
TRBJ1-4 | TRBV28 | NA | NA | CASSSSYRRPTEKLFF | TGTGCCAGCAGTTCAAGCTACAGGCGCCCAACTGAAAAACTGTTTTTT
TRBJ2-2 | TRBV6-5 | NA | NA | CASSYESNTGELFF | TGTGCCAGCAGTTACGAATCGAACACCGGGGAGCTGTTTTTT
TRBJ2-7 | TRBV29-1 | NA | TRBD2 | CSVLRDWAGGPYEQYF | TGCAGCGTTCTCAGGGACTGGGCGGGGGGACCCTACGAGCAGTACTTC
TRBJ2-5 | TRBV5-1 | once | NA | CASSFTVAETQYF | TGCGCCAGCAGCTTCACGGTTGCGGAGACCCAGTACTTC
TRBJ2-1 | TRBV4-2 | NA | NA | CASSPDVVNEQFF | TGTGCCAGCAGCCCAGATGTTGTGAATGAGCAGTTCTTC
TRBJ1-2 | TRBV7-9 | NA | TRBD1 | CASSHSGQTFYGYTF | TGTGCCAGCAGCCACTCGGGACAGACTTTCTATGGCTACACCTTC
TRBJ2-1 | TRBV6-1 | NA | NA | CASSGRASYNEQFF | TGTGCCAGCTCGGGCAGGGCCTCCTACAATGAGCAGTTCTTC
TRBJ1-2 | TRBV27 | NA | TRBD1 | CASRGTGVYGYTF | TGTGCCAGCAGGGGGACAGGCGTCTATGGCTACACCTTC
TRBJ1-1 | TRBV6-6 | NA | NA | CASRNTGFGTEAFF | TGTGCCAGCAGAAATACAGGGTTCGGAACTGAAGCTTTCTTT
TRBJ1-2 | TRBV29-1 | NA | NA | CSGTTGGYGYTF | TGCAGCGGCACGACAGGAGGCTATGGCTACACCTTC
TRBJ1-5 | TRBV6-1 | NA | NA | CASGLGGNQPQHF | TGTGCCAGCGGGTTGGGGGGCAATCAGCCCCAGCATTTT
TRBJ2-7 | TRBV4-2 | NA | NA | CASSQAGHSSYGQYF | TGTGCCAGCAGTCAAGCCGGACATAGCTCCTACGGGCAGTACTTC